Listed below are T cell receptor beta chains from one sample, sequenced in a study of monozygotic twins with inflammatory bowel disease. TCRdb reprocessed the 5' RACE reads and keeps a single row for each CDR3 protein, giving no DNA. This table lists around 380,000 distinct CDR3 sequences. The sample consisted of blood. These receptors were obtained from a human donor with ulcerative colitis or Crohn's disease, or a healthy co-twin of an affected twin (not recorded which). The CDR3 runs from the conserved cysteine through the conserved F or W.

v_gene: TRBV30
j_gene: TRBJ1-1
CDR3aa: CAWSVRQNTEAFF

v_gene: TRBV7-9
j_gene: TRBJ1-2
CDR3aa: CASSPTSNGYTF

v_gene: TRBV27
j_gene: TRBJ1-5
CDR3aa: CASRGTLRDRDQPQHF

v_gene: TRBV20-1
j_gene: TRBJ1-5
CDR3aa: CSAIPPGIQPQHF

v_gene: TRBV19
j_gene: TRBJ1-1
CDR3aa: CASSIDRNEAFF

v_gene: TRBV30
j_gene: TRBJ1-2
CDR3aa: CAWRGKTGAYGYTF

v_gene: TRBV5-1
j_gene: TRBJ1-1
CDR3aa: CASSPRGQADTEPFF

v_gene: TRBV24-1
j_gene: TRBJ2-6
CDR3aa: CATSDRPRTAGANVLTF

v_gene: TRBV9
j_gene: TRBJ1-6
CDR3aa: CASSVGAEGDSPLHF

v_gene: TRBV12-3/TRBV12-4
j_gene: TRBJ2-1
CDR3aa: CASSQPGTSGGGSYNEQFF

v_gene: TRBV20-1
j_gene: TRBJ2-1
CDR3aa: CSARGPNTNEQFF

v_gene: TRBV4-1
j_gene: TRBJ1-5
CDR3aa: CASSQPDRGGNQPQHF

v_gene: TRBV7-2
j_gene: TRBJ1-1
CDR3aa: CASSLPHRGSEAFF

v_gene: TRBV12-3/TRBV12-4
j_gene: TRBJ1-1
CDR3aa: CASSLETTEAFF

v_gene: TRBV19
j_gene: TRBJ2-1
CDR3aa: CASSALTGPTPEQFF

v_gene: TRBV28
j_gene: TRBJ2-2
CDR3aa: CASSSRTVLTGELFF

v_gene: TRBV2
j_gene: TRBJ2-1
CDR3aa: CAYSSGEYNEQFF